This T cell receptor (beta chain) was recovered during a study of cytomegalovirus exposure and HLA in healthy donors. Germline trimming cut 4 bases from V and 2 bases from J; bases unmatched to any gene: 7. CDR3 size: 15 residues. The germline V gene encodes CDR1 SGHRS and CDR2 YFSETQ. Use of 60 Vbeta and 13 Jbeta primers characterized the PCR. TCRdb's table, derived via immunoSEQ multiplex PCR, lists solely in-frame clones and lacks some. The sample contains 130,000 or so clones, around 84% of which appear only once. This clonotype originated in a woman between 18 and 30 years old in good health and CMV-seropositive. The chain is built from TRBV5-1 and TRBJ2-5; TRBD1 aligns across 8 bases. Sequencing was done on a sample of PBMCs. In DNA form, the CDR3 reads TGCGCCAGCAGCACCCAGGGGGCCAAGCAAGAGACCCAGTACTTC. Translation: CASSTQGAKQETQYF.